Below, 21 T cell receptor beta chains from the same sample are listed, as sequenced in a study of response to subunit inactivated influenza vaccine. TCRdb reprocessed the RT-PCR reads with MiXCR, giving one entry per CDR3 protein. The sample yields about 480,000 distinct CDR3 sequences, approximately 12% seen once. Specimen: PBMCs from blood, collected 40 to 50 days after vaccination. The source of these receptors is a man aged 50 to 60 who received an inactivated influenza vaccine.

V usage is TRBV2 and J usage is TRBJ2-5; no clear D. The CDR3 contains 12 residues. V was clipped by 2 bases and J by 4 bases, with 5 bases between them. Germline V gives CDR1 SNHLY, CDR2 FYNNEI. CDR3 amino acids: CASSERLETQYF. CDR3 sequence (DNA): TGTGCCAGCAGTGAAAGATTAGAGACCCAGTACTTC.

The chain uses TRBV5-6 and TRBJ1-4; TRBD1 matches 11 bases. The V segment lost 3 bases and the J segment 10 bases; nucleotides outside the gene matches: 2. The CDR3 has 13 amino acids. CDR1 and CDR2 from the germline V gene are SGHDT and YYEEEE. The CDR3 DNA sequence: TGTGCCAGCAGCTCCGGGACAGGGGGAAAACTGTTTTTT. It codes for CASSSGTGGKLFF.

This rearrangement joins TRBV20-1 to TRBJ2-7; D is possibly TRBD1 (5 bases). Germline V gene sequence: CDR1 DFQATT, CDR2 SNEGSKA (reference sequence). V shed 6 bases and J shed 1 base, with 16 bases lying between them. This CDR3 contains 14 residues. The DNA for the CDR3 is TGCAGTGCCAGGTCGGGCCAGGGTTCCTACGAGCAGTACTTC. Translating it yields CSARSGQGSYEQYF.

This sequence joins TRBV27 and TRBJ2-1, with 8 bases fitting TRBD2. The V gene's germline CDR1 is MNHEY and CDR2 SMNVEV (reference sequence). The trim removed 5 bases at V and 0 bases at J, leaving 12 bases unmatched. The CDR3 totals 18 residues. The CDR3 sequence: CASSPPGRAWSSYNEQFF. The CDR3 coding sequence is TGTGCCAGCAGTCCCCCCGGGAGGGCATGGAGCTCCTACAATGAGCAGTTCTTC.

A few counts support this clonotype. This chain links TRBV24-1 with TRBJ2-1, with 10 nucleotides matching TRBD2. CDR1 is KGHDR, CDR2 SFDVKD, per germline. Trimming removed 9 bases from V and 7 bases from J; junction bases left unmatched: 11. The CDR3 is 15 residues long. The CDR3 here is CATASAGGPGNEQFF. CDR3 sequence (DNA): TGTGCCACCGCCTCAGCGGGGGGGCCTGGGAATGAGCAGTTCTTC.

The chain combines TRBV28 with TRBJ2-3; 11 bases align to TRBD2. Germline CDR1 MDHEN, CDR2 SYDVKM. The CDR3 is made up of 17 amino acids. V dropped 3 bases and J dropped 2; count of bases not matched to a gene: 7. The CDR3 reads CASSLGLAAYSTDTQYF. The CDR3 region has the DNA TGTGCCAGCAGTTTGGGACTAGCGGCCTACTCCACAGATACGCAGTATTTT.

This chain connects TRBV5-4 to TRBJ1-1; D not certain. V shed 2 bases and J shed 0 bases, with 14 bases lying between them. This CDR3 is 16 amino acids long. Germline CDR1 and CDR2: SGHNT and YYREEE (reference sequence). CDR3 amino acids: CASSLDRGNMNTEAFF. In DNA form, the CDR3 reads TGTGCCAGCAGCTTAGATCGGGGAAACATGAACACTGAAGCTTTCTTT.

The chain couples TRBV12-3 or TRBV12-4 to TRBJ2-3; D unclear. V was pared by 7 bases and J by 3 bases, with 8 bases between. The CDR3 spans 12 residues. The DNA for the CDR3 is TGTGCCAGCACCCGGCAAACAGATACGCAGTATTTT. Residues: CASTRQTDTQYF.

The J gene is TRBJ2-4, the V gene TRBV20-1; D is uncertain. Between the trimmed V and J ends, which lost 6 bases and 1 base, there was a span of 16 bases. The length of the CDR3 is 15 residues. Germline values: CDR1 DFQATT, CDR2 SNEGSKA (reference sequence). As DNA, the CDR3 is TGCAGTGCACCGCAAGCCAGTTCGGCCAAAAACATTCAGTACTTC. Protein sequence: CSAPQASSAKNIQYF.

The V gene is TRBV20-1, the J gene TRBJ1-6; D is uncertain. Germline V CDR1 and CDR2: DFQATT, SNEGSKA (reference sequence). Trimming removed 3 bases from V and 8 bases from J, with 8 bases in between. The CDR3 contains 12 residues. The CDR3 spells CSASGQYSPLHF. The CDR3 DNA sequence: TGCAGTGCTAGCGGGCAGTATTCACCCCTCCACTTT.

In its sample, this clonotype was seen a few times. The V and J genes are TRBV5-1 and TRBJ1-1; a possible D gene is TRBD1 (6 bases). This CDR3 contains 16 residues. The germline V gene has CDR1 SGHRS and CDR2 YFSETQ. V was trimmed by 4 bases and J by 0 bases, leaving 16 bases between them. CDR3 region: CASSPTGQSVNTEAFF. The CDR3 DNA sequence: TGCGCCAGCAGCCCGACAGGACAGTCAGTGAACACTGAAGCTTTCTTT.

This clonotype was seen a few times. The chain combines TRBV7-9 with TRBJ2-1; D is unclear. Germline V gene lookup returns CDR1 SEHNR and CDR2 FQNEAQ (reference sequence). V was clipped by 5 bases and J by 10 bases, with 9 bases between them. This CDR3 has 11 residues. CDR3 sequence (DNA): TGTGCCAGCAGCCCCCAGACAGAGCAGTTCTTC. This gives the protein CASSPQTEQFF.

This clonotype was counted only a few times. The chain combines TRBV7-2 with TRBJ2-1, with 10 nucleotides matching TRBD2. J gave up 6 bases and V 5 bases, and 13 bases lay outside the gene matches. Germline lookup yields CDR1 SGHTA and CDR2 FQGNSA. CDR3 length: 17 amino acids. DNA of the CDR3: TGTGCCAGCAGCAAATCAGCGGGGGGGCCTAGGGTCAATGAGCAGTTCTTC. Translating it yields CASSKSAGGPRVNEQFF.

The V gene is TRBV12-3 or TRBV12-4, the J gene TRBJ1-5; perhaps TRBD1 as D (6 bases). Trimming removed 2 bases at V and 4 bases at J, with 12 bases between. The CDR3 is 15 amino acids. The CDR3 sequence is CASSLMGAGNQPQHF. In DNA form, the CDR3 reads TGTGCCAGCAGTTTAATGGGGGCAGGAAATCAGCCCCAGCATTTT.

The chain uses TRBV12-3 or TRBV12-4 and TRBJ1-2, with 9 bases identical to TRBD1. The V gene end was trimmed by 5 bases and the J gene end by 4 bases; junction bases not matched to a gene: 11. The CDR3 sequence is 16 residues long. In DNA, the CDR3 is TGTGCCAGCAGTCTGGACAGGGGCCGTCTAGTCTATGGCTACACCTTC. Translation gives CASSLDRGRLVYGYTF.

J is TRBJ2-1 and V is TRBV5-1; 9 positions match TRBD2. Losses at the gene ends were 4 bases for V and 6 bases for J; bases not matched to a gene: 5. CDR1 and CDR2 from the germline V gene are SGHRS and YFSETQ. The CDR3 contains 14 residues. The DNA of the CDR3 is TGCGCCAGCAGCCAGGGACTAGCCATCAATGAGCAGTTCTTC. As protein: CASSQGLAINEQFF.

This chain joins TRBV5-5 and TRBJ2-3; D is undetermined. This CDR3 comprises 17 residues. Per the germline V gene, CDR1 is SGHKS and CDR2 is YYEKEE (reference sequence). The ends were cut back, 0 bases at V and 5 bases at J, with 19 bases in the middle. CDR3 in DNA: TGTGCCAGCAGCTTGGCGCCGCCACCCCCTTGGGGAGATACGCAGTATTTT. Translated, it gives CASSLAPPPPWGDTQYF.

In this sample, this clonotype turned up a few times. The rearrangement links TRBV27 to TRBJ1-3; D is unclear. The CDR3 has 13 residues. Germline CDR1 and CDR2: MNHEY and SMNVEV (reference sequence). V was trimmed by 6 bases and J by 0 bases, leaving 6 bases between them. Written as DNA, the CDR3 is TGTGCCAGCAGAGAAAACTCTGGAAACACCATATATTTT. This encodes CASRENSGNTIYF.

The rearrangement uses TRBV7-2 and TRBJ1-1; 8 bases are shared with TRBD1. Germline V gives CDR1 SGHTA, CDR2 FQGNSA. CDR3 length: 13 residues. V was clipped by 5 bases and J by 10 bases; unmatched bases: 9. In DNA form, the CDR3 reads TGTGCCAGCAGCCCAGGACAGGGAAGGATAGCTTTCTTT. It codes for CASSPGQGRIAFF.

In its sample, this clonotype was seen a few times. Written as DNA, the CDR3 is TGTGCCAGCAACCACCGGGGGGCGGGAGAGACCCAGTACTTC. It specifies CASNHRGAGETQYF. V usage is TRBV7-6 and J usage is TRBJ2-5, with D perhaps matching TRBD2 (7 bases). CDR3 length: 14 residues. V lost 7 bases and J 4 bases, leaving 16 bases between the germline ends. Germline loops: CDR1 SGHVS, CDR2 FNYEAQ.

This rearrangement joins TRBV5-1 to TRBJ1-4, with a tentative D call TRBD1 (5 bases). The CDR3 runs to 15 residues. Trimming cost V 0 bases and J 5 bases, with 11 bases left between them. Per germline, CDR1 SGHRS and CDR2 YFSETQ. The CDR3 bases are TGCGCCAGCAGCTTGGCCGGACAAGAAAATGAAAAACTGTTTTTT. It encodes CASSLAGQENEKLFF. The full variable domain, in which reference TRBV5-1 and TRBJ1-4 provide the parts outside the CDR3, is KAGVTQTPRYLIKTRGQQVTLSCSPISGHRSVSWYQQTPGQGLQFLFEYFSETQRNKGNFPGRFSGRQFSNSRSEMNVSTLELGDSALYLCASSLAGQENEKLFFGSGTQLSVL.